One sample yielded the 9 T cell receptor beta chains listed below, sequenced in a study of CD4+ T cells in melanoma. The data were produced by immunoSEQ multiplex PCR, yet TCRdb's version contains in-frame clones alone and is incomplete. The sample lists some 12,000 clones; approximately 65% were seen once. The specimen was cells from a culture (not recorded whether cultured in vitro). These receptor sequences come from a human donor with melanoma.

The chain joins TRBV9 to TRBJ1-6, with 9 bases aligning to TRBD1. In germline, CDR1 is SGDLS, CDR2 YYNGEE. The CDR3 runs 18 residues. The trim removed 3 bases at V and 2 bases at J, leaving 9 bases unmatched. This CDR3 is CASSDQPGQGPYNSPLHF. DNA of the CDR3: TGTGCCAGCAGCGACCAACCGGGACAGGGACCCTATAATTCACCCCTCCACTTT.

The chain has TRBV9 and TRBJ2-5; the match to TRBD1 covers 9 bases. The germline V gene has CDR1 SGDLS and CDR2 YYNGEE. V trimming: 3 bases; J trimming: 3 bases; junction bases outside the gene matches: 6. CDR3 length equals 15 residues. The CDR3 coding sequence is TGTGCCAGCAGCGCCTACAGGGGGCGCGAAGAGACCCAGTACTTC. Translation: CASSAYRGREETQYF.

This chain links TRBV6-1 with TRBJ2-5, with 9 bases aligning to TRBD1. Trimming at V came to 7 bases and at J to 7 bases, leaving 7 bases not matched to a gene. CDR1 is MNHNS, CDR2 SASEGT, per germline. This CDR3 has 13 residues. CDR3 DNA: TGTGCCAGCACCTGGACAGGGGCGGGGACCCAGTACTTC. This codes for CASTWTGAGTQYF.

The chain combines TRBV9 with TRBJ2-1, with 13 bases lining up with TRBD2. Germline CDR1 SGDLS, CDR2 YYNGEE. The CDR3 contains 16 residues. V was clipped by 3 bases and J by 8 bases; unmatched bases: 8. In DNA form, the CDR3 reads TGTGCCAGCAGCGCCGGACTAGCGGGGGCCGGGGATGAGCAGTTCTTC. This encodes CASSAGLAGAGDEQFF.

A few counts support this clone. This chain uses TRBV4-1 with TRBJ1-2; TRBD1 might be the D (6 bases). CDR1 and CDR2 (germline): MGHRA, YSYEKL. The V end lost 3 bases, the J end lost 8 bases, and 13 bases lay between the germline ends. There are 13 residues in the CDR3. CDR3 DNA: TGCGCCAGCAGCCAGATATACAGGGAAGGCTACACCTTC. As protein: CASSQIYREGYTF.

The chain is built from TRBV11-3 and TRBJ2-7, with TRBD1 matching over 10 bases. Germline-derived CDR1 and CDR2 are SGHNT and YENEEA. There are 11 residues in the CDR3. Unmatched junction bases numbered 0, after V lost 8 bases and J lost 5 bases. The CDR3, as DNA: TGTGCCAGCGGGACAGGGGACGAGCAGTACTTC. Translation gives CASGTGDEQYF.

J is TRBJ2-3 and V is TRBV29-1; the D gene could be TRBD1 or TRBD2 (5 bases each). The CDR3 contains 13 residues. The germline V gene has CDR1 SQVTM and CDR2 ANQGSEA. Deletions cut 6 bases from V and 4 bases from J, with 14 bases between. CDR3 sequence: CSVAGTTADTQYF. The CDR3 nucleotides are TGCAGCGTAGCCGGGACCACGGCAGATACGCAGTATTTT.

The rearrangement joins TRBV10-3 to TRBJ2-7; no reliable D call. The CDR3 spans 12 residues. V shed 4 bases and J shed 2 bases, with 6 bases lying between them. The germline V gene has CDR1 ENHRY and CDR2 SYGVKD. The CDR3 here is CAISASTYEQYF. CDR3 DNA sequence: TGTGCCATCAGTGCGAGCACCTACGAGCAGTACTTC.

The V gene is TRBV5-1, the J gene TRBJ2-3; D remains ambiguous. The CDR3 is 13 residues long. Germline V gene sequence: CDR1 SGHRS, CDR2 YFSETQ. V lost 4 bases, J lost 2 bases, and 8 bases lay in between. The CDR3 region is CASSPGPTDTQYF. The CDR3 DNA follows: TGCGCCAGCAGCCCCGGCCCCACAGATACGCAGTATTTT.